This T cell receptor beta chain appears in the sequencing data of a study of human T cells and chemical hapten exposure. Specified time point: healthy volunteer bleed at 2 weeks. Unseparated into fractions, whole blood served as the source from which total RNA was extracted. V was shortened by 3 bases and J by 10 bases, with 10 bases between the two germline ends. CDR3 size: 12 residues. From germline, CDR1 is DFQATT and CDR2 SNEGSKA (reference sequence). The library attached unique molecular identifiers to individual cDNA molecules. Each CDR3 protein gets one entry after TCRdb re-called the RACE reads with MiXCR. The sample lists about 45,000 distinct CDR3 sequences, about 4.5% seen once, with about 5.8% in the top ten. This clonotype was observed at least ten times.

This receptor was taken from a human donor in good health. Some clones in this sample may be carry-over from other donors' samples. The rearrangement uses TRBV20-1 and TRBJ1-6, with D possibly being TRBD1 (6 bases). The sample comprised whole blood. In DNA form, the CDR3 reads TGCAGTGCTAGGGAGGGGGGCTCACCCCTCCACTTT. It specifies CSAREGGSPLHF.